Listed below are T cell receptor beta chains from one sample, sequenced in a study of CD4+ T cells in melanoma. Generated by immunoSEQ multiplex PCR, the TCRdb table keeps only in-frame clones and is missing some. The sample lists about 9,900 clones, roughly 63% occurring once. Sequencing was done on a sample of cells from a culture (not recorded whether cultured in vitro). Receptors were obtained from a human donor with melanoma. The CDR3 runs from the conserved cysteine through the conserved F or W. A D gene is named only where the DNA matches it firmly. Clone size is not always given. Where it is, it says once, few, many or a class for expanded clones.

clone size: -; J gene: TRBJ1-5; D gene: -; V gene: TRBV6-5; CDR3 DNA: TGTGCCAGCAGTTACAGCCGGGATCAGCCCCAGCATTTT; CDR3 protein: CASSYSRDQPQHF
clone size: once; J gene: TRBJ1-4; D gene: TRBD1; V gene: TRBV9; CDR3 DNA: TGTGCCAGCAGCGGCCGACAGGGTGTCGGGGAAAAACTGTTTTTT; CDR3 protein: CASSGRQGVGEKLFF
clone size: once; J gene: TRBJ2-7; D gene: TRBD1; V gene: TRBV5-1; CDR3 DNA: TGCGCCAGCAGCTTGTCATCGGGACAGGGTTACGAGCAGTACTTC; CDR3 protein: CASSLSSGQGYEQYF
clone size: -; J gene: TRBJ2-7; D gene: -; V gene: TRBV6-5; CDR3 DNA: TGTGCCAGCAGTGAAAGGGGCGAATACTACGAGCAGTACTTC; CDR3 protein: CASSERGEYYEQYF
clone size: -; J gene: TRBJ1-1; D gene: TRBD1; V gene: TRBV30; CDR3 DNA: TGTGCCTGGACCGGGGGACAGGGAGGGGTGGGATTGGGCACTGAAGCTTTCTTT; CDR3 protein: CAWTGGQGGVGLGTEAFF
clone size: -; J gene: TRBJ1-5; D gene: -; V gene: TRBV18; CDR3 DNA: TGTGCCAGCTCACAATCGCGTACCGGGCTTCAGCCCCAGCATTTT; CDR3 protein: CASSQSRTGLQPQHF
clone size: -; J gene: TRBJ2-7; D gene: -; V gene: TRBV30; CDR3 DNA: TGTGCCTGGAGCGGGGGCAACTACGAGCAGTACTTC; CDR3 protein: CAWSGGNYEQYF
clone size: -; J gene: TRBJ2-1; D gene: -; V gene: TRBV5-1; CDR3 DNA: TGCGCCAGCAGGTCGGCGGGGCGTAACAATGAGCAGTTCTTC; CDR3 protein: CASRSAGRNNEQFF
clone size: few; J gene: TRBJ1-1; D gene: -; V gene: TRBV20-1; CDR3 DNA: TGCAGTGCTCTTAAGGTTGAAGCTTTCTTT; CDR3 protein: CSALKVEAFF
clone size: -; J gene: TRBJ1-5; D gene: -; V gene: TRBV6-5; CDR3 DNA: TGTGCCAGCAGTTACTCGGGATTTAGGAATCAGCCCCAGCATTTT; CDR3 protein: CASSYSGFRNQPQHF
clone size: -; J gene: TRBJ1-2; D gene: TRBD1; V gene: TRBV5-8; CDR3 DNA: TGTGCCAGCGTCCGGGACAGTTCAAACTATGGCTACACCTTC; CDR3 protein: CASVRDSSNYGYTF
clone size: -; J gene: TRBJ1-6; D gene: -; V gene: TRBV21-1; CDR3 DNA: TGTGCCAGCAGCAAAGCCTACACCGGGTCGGCAGATTCAAATTCACCCCTCCACTTT; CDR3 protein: CASSKAYTGSADSNSPLHF
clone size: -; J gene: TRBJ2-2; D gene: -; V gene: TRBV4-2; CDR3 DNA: TGTGCCAGCAGCCGTGGGTGGGACACCGGGGAGCTGTTTTTT; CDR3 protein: CASSRGWDTGELFF